This TCR beta chain derives from a study of blood T cells in healthy people across ages. General study results and limits: Measured against age, TCR beta diversity per million T cells decreased in a roughly linear manner.

Germline CDR1 and CDR2: SEHNR and FQNEAQ (reference sequence). Trimming cost V 4 bases and J 4 bases; bases outside gene matches: 14. CDR3 length equals 17 residues. Comments on this clonotype: Its antigen is currently unknown.

It was with a sample-barcoded 5' primer and a J-beta primer mix that a second PCR of roughly 7 to 12 cycles was run. TCRdb passed the 5' RACE reads through MiXCR, listing each CDR3 protein once. The data show fewer than 800,000 distinct CDR3 sequences, about a third seen once. Donors were healthy Caucasian individuals from Russia aged roughly 6 to 90. The source of this sequence is a woman of 80 years or more in good health. The chain recombines TRBV7-9 with TRBJ2-3, with 7 bases aligning to TRBD2. Sequenced material: blood. The CDR3 spells CASSWGGARGTADTQYF. In DNA, the CDR3 is TGTGCCAGCAGCTGGGGGGGTGCCCGGGGTACAGCAGATACGCAGTATTTT.